Presented here are 13 T cell receptor beta chains from one specimen sequenced in a study of cytomegalovirus exposure and HLA in healthy donors. This PCR relied on a set of 60 Vbeta primers and 13 Jbeta primers. Repertoires were generated with immunoSEQ multiplex PCR, while TCRdb's copy carries only in-frame clones and drops some. The sample contains roughly 110,000 clones, 77% of which appear only once. Sequenced sample: PBMCs. These receptors all stem from a male donor in good health and CMV-seronegative.

V and J are TRBV28 and TRBJ2-7; D might be TRBD2 (6 bases). The length of the CDR3 is 14 residues. CDR1 MDHEN and CDR2 SYDVKM come from the germline V gene. V was trimmed by 6 bases and J by 4 bases, leaving 16 bases between them. CDR3 sequence: CASSQDRELYEQYF. DNA of the CDR3: TGTGCCAGCAGCCAGGACCGGGAGCTATACGAGCAGTACTTC.

This clone has just a few counts. This chain uses TRBV6-4 with TRBJ2-1, with a weak D call TRBD1 (5 bases). This CDR3 has 14 residues. The germline V gene encodes CDR1 MRHNA and CDR2 SNTAGT. V dropped 4 bases and J dropped 8 bases, with 15 bases sitting between them. The CDR3 DNA sequence: TGTGCCAGCAGTGCTGGAATTGGGGCGGATGAGCAGTTCTTC. This encodes CASSAGIGADEQFF.

The rearrangement joins TRBV11-2 to TRBJ2-1; 13 bases map to TRBD2. The CDR3 loop spans 14 amino acids. Germline CDR1 SGHAT, CDR2 FQNNGV. Losses at the gene ends were 6 bases for V and 4 bases for J; bases not matched to a gene: 0. The CDR3 sequence: CASRLAGGYNEQFF. In nucleotides, the CDR3 is TGTGCCAGCAGACTAGCGGGAGGGTACAATGAGCAGTTCTTC.

The rearrangement links TRBV4-1 to TRBJ2-1; TRBD2 matches at 13 bases. J lost 7 bases, V lost 1 base, and 4 bases had no gene match. Germline V gene sequence: CDR1 MGHRA, CDR2 YSYEKL. This CDR3 is 16 amino acids long. CDR3 in amino acids: CASSQVGLAGINEQFF. The CDR3 DNA reads as TGCGCCAGCAGCCAAGTGGGACTAGCGGGAATAAATGAGCAGTTCTTC.

The rearrangement links TRBV28 to TRBJ2-5, with 7 positions matching TRBD1. V lost 2 bases to trimming and J lost 4 bases; unmatched junction nucleotides: 4. CDR3 size: 14 residues. Germline values: CDR1 MDHEN, CDR2 SYDVKM. The DNA of the CDR3 is TGTGCCAGCAGTTTAAGGGGGCGGGTAGAGACCCAGTACTTC. Amino acid sequence: CASSLRGRVETQYF.

This clone was counted once. The chain has TRBV29-1 and TRBJ2-1, with TRBD2 as a possible D gene (5 bases). The CDR3 has 15 amino acids. Germline assignment: CDR1 SQVTM and CDR2 ANQGSEA. V lost 1 base and J lost 0, with 10 bases in between. CDR3 protein: CSVEGRGSSYNEQFF. The CDR3 coding sequence is TGCAGCGTTGAAGGCCGGGGAAGCTCCTACAATGAGCAGTTCTTC.

This chain connects TRBV18 to TRBJ2-5; D gene ambiguous. Germline values: CDR1 KGHSH, CDR2 LQKENI. V was pared by 0 bases and J by 4 bases, with 3 bases between. This CDR3 has 12 residues. CDR3 sequence reads: CASSPPSETQYF. The CDR3 coding sequence is TGTGCCAGCTCACCACCCTCAGAGACCCAGTACTTC.

The genes are TRBV2 and TRBJ2-3, with 8 bases identical to TRBD2. Looked up from germline, CDR1 is SNHLY and CDR2 is FYNNEI. The length of the CDR3 is 12 residues. Here the CDR3 DNA reads TGTGTCGTGGGAGCGGGAGCAAATACGCAGTATTTT. Protein: CVVGAGANTQYF.

V and J are TRBV6-4 and TRBJ1-1; D perhaps matches TRBD1 (5 bases). The CDR3 runs to 13 residues. CDR1 MRHNA and CDR2 SNTAGT come from the germline V gene. Trimming stripped 3 bases from V and 1 base from J, with 6 bases between. The CDR3 sequence: CASSEQENTEAFF. Written as DNA, the CDR3 is TGTGCCAGCAGTGAACAGGAGAACACTGAAGCTTTCTTT.

This chain uses TRBV7-6 with TRBJ2-7, with TRBD2 matching over 14 bases. The CDR3 is 15 residues long. The trim removed 4 bases at V and 4 bases at J, leaving 3 bases unmatched. In germline, CDR1 is SGHVS, CDR2 FNYEAQ. The CDR3 is CASSSGLAGVYEQYF. CDR3 coding DNA: TGTGCCAGCAGCTCGGGACTAGCGGGAGTATACGAGCAGTACTTC. Filled out from reference TRBV7-6 and TRBJ2-7, the complete variable domain reads GAGVSQSPRYKVTKRGQDVALRCDPISGHVSLYWYRQALGQGPEFLTYFNYEAQQDKSGLPNDRFSAERPEGSISTLTIQRTEQRDSAMYRCASSSGLAGVYEQYFGPGTRLTVT.

The chain is built from TRBV25-1 and TRBJ1-5, with D possibly TRBD1 on 5 matching bases. V gave up 5 bases and J gave up 4 bases, with 15 bases separating them. The germline gives CDR1 MGHDK, CDR2 SYGVNS. This CDR3 has 15 residues. CDR3 sequence (DNA): TGTGCCAGCAGTCCTGGGGCCGAATGGAATCAGCCCCAGCATTTT. It yields the protein CASSPGAEWNQPQHF.

J is TRBJ1-4 and V is TRBV18; 7 bases line up with TRBD1. Germline trimming cut 3 bases from V and 0 bases from J; bases unmatched to any gene: 1. The CDR3 is 15 amino acids. From germline, CDR1 is KGHSH and CDR2 LQKENI. The CDR3 nucleotides are TGTGCCAGCTCACCGGGACAGCCAACTAATGAAAAACTGTTTTTT. Amino acids: CASSPGQPTNEKLFF.

J is TRBJ2-3 and V is TRBV15; possibly TRBD1 for D (6 bases). This CDR3 spans 14 amino acids. Germline V gives CDR1 LNHNV, CDR2 YYDKDF (reference sequence). Trimming removed 5 bases from V and 0 bases from J, with 9 bases in between. The CDR3 DNA is TGTGCCACCAGCTCGACAGGAAGCACAGATACGCAGTATTTT. This codes for CATSSTGSTDTQYF.